The subject of this entry is one T cell receptor (beta chain). The antigen is undetermined. Time point defined: baseline, week 1 (first vaccination visit). Stated treatment: pre-vaccination baseline after standard-of-care therapy. The astrocytomas were IDH1-mutant, ATRX-negative, and WHO grade 3 or 4. This sample is drawn from a study of a mutant IDH1 vaccine in newly diagnosed glioma. Study context: Treated patients comprised about 60% males and around 40% females, mean age roughly 40 years. Findings of the study overall: A vaccine-induced immune response developed in approximately 94% of the patients.

Using immunoSEQ multiplex PCR, the repertoire was profiled, and TCRdb retains in-frame clones only, with some absent. Here the sample spans about 66,000 clones, 70% to 90% being singletons. The source was PBMCs, collected from a glioma patient treated with radiotherapy, temozolomide or both. The sequence derives from a man younger than 45 with glioma.

CDR3 nucleotide sequence: TGTGCCAGCAGTTACTCTGCAGGGAGTGGGAATCAGCCCCAGCATTTT. It translates to CASSYSAGSGNQPQHF. The chain links TRBV6-5 to TRBJ1-5, with TRBD1 as a possible D gene (5 bases). CDR3 length equals 16 residues. The germline V gene has CDR1 MNHEY and CDR2 SVGAGI. V lost 0 bases and J 4 bases, leaving 13 bases between the germline ends.